The text below deals with one T cell receptor (beta chain). Its antigen is unknown. No base quality values were provided; no much bigger clone lies one nucleotide off. The sample originates from a study of blood T cell repertoires in COVID-19 (dated by TCRdb to the early 2020s). For the wider study: The collaborator samples originated in the United States, Italy and Spain and spanned the acute and convalescent phases of COVID-19. The material from the prospective study consisted of cDNA or gDNA derived from T cells, B-cell-depleted T cells, or PBMCs. Deeply sampled blood TCRbeta repertoires from subjects exposed to, actively infected with, or recovered from COVID-19 were included in the dataset. A freely available public database, intended as a resource for researchers studying the immune response to SARS-CoV-2, is where the repertoires were released. Samples came from the ongoing ImmuneRACE study (first 160 participants) plus 1,254 subjects from 6 global collaborators. The sample metadata nearly always contained a de-identified subject ID, COVID-19 status, age in years and sex. HLA class I and class II types, where available, came from metadata supplied by the sample provider rather than from assay-based typing.

V loses 0 bases, J loses 1 base, and the germline ends lie 7 bases apart. From the cysteine up to the phenylalanine, the CDR3 has a length of 14 residues. The entry retains the CDR3 DNA only, 42 bases that are in frame from base 1. Sequences SGHTS (CDR1) and YDEGEE (CDR2) are obtained from the germline V gene. Points the paper makes about the study in general: How much clinical and demographic metadata was included differed by source and by participant, and the metadata was provided uncurated.

One collaborating source in Seattle enrolled patients while the patients were actively infected and followed the patients over time throughout the course of disease. Collaborating institutions collected whole blood in K2EDTA tubes following their own protocols. Collaborator samples were shipped for TCRbeta analysis as frozen whole blood, isolated PBMCs, or DNA extracted from either sample type. The immunoSEQ Assay, a bias-controlled multiplex PCR, was used to amplify TCRbeta CDR3 regions from genomic DNA. On the study's bioinformatics: The number of nucleated cells in each sample was estimated from the amplification of reference gene primers within the assay. Sequence reads were collapsed and filtered to measure the absolute abundance of every unique TCRbeta CDR3 rearrangement. For each sample, productive Simpson clonality was calculated by taking the square root of Simpson's diversity index across productive rearrangements. Not all clones reach the TCRdb copy of this immuneACCESS table, which keeps in-frame sequences only. Checked studies attribute under half of the gap to unresolved V genes and leave the rest unexplained. V, J and clone size derive from that table, while D and trimming were established from the DNA sequence. The sample includes roughly 240,000 clones, with approximately 85% observed a single time. The top ten clones comprise approximately 5.5% of the sample.

Sample: peripheral blood. The sequence was obtained from a woman of 80 years or more with COVID-19, enrolled during active disease. The chain couples TRBV5-8 to TRBJ1-1; the best D guess is TRBD1, with 5 bases matching. This receptor carries the CDR3 CASSLGGTNTEAFF. The DNA reads as follows: TGTGCCAGCAGCTTGGGCGGGACGAACACTGAAGCTTTCTTT.